The source of this TCR beta chain is a study of blood T cell repertoires in COVID-19. Whole-study context: The origin of the acute and convalescent COVID-19 samples was the United States, Italy and Spain. The analysed material was cDNA or gDNA that came from T cells, B-cell-depleted T cells, or PBMCs.

This clone turned up a few times. As handled by the study authors: Scientists estimated how many nucleated cells there were by amplifying reference gene primers. Some clones are missing from TCRdb's copy, which holds only in-frame ones; the method was immunoSEQ multiplex PCR. V and J calls and clone size are copied from that table; D and trimming were computed from the DNA. The sample has around 150,000 clones, about 87% seen once; the top ten hold 8% to 11%. The receptor was isolated from a man aged 55 to 70 with active or convalescent COVID-19. Sequenced input: peripheral blood.

This CDR3 reads CATSDFTGGTAFF. For the CDR3, the DNA is TGTGCCACCAGTGATTTTACAGGGGGGACGGCTTTCTTT. This sequence joins TRBV24-1 and TRBJ1-1; TRBD1 aligns across 8 bases. The CDR3 is 13 amino acids. With V trimmed by 1 base and J by 11 bases, 5 bases remained unmatched. The germline CDR1 and CDR2 sequences are KGHDR and SFDVKD.